These 21 T cell receptor beta chains came from one sample sequenced in a study of patients and donors after allogeneic stem cell transplantation. MiXCR, run by TCRdb on the RT-PCR reads, gives a single entry per CDR3 protein. The data contain 150,000 to 200,000 distinct CDR3 sequences, approximately 31% of them seen just once; the ten biggest clones take up around 3%. Sequences were obtained from blood, either unsorted or a sorted T cell fraction (not recorded which). These receptors were obtained from a human donor who was either an allogeneic HSCT recipient or a stem cell or donor lymphocyte infusion donor (not recorded which). It is not recorded whose cells these are; they may come from a transplant donor.

J is TRBJ2-3 and V is TRBV25-1; 9 bases are shared with TRBD2. The CDR3 totals 15 residues. Germline trimming cut 5 bases from V and 2 bases from J; bases unmatched to any gene: 5. Per germline, CDR1 MGHDK and CDR2 SYGVNS. The CDR3 sequence: CASSSLAGNTDTQYF. As DNA, the CDR3 is TGTGCCAGCAGTTCCCTAGCGGGGAACACAGATACGCAGTATTTT.

The rearrangement links TRBV7-8 to TRBJ2-1; 7 nucleotides align to TRBD2. This CDR3 spans 16 amino acids. Germline values: CDR1 SGHVS, CDR2 FQNEAQ. Trimming at V came to 8 bases and at J to 1 base, leaving 11 bases not matched to a gene. The CDR3 protein is CASAVMMGGSYNEQFF. Written as DNA, the CDR3 is TGTGCCAGCGCGGTGATGATGGGGGGGTCCTACAATGAGCAGTTCTTC.

This clonotype was seen a handful of times. The chain couples TRBV3-1 to TRBJ2-2, with D possibly matching TRBD1 (6 bases). The V end lost 3 bases, the J end lost 6 bases, and 8 bases lay between the germline ends. The germline CDR1 and CDR2 sequences are LGHDT and YNNKEL (reference sequence). This CDR3 has 13 amino acids. CDR3 sequence: CASSQGAAGELFF. CDR3 coding DNA: TGTGCCAGCAGCCAGGGGGCGGCCGGGGAGCTGTTTTTT.

The chain links TRBV19 to TRBJ2-6; 9 bases align to TRBD1. Germline loops: CDR1 LNHDA, CDR2 SQIVND (reference sequence). Trimming removed 4 bases from V and 1 base from J; junction bases left unmatched: 5. The CDR3 length is 17 residues. The chain's CDR3 is CASSTIGQGSGANVLTF. CDR3 coding DNA: TGTGCCAGTAGTACAATTGGACAGGGGTCTGGGGCCAACGTCCTGACTTTC.

This chain joins TRBV6-2 or TRBV6-3 and TRBJ2-6, with D unresolved. CDR1 and CDR2 from the germline V gene are MNHEY and SVGEGT. The CDR3 consists of 15 residues. Trimming cost V 5 bases and J 3 bases, with 11 bases left between them. The CDR3 coding sequence is TGTGCCAGCAGTCACTTCTGGAATGGGGCCAACGTCCTGACTTTC. This encodes CASSHFWNGANVLTF.

The chain couples TRBV7-8 to TRBJ2-1; D is perhaps TRBD1 (6 bases). Trimming cost V 1 base and J 1 base, with 11 bases left between them. CDR1 SGHVS and CDR2 FQNEAQ come from the germline V gene. This CDR3 is 16 amino acids long. DNA for the CDR3: TGTGCCAGCAGCTTAGGGGGTGGGACATCCTACAATGAGCAGTTCTTC. Amino acid sequence: CASSLGGGTSYNEQFF.

The chain uses TRBV3-1 and TRBJ2-7; the D is unclear. Germline-derived CDR1 and CDR2 are LGHDT and YNNKEL (reference sequence). CDR3 size: 15 residues. V lost 0 bases and J 0 bases, leaving 9 bases between the germline ends. CDR3 sequence reads: CASSQEVSSSYEQYF. Here the CDR3 DNA reads TGTGCCAGCAGCCAAGAAGTAAGCAGCTCCTACGAGCAGTACTTC.

Details on this clonotype: One junction end does not reproduce the germline sequence, and a read error may be involved. The V call is TRBV27, the J call TRBJ2-3, with TRBD2 matching over 13 bases. Germline CDR1 MNHEY, CDR2 SMNVEV (reference sequence). This CDR3 spans 16 amino acids. As DNA, the CDR3 is TGTGCCAGCAGGACCGGGACTAGCGGGACCACAGATACGCGGTATTTT. This gives the protein CASRTGTSGTTDTRYF.

This clonotype was picked up a small number of times. The gene calls are TRBV2 and TRBJ1-6, with TRBD1 matching 7 bases. CDR1 is SNHLY and CDR2 is FYNNEI in the germline V gene. J was trimmed by 7 bases and V by 7 bases; bases with no gene match: 7. The CDR3 is made up of 14 amino acids. The CDR3 spells CASTPTGKNSPLHF. The CDR3 coding sequence is TGTGCCAGCACCCCGACAGGGAAGAATTCACCCCTCCACTTT.

This chain connects TRBV6-5 to TRBJ2-1; possibly TRBD1 for D (6 bases). The V and J ends lost 4 bases and 0 bases respectively, with 10 bases between them. This CDR3 has 15 residues. In germline, CDR1 is MNHEY, CDR2 SVGAGI. This CDR3 reads CASSFRGSSYNEQFF. The CDR3 bases are TGTGCCAGCAGTTTTAGGGGGAGCTCCTACAATGAGCAGTTCTTC.

The chain recombines TRBV20-1 with TRBJ2-3; TRBD2 matches 7 bases. Germline values: CDR1 DFQATT, CDR2 SNEGSKA (reference sequence). V lost 5 bases and J lost 0; bases outside the gene matches: 5. The CDR3 covers 14 residues. CDR3 amino acids: CSARDYRSTDTQYF. CDR3 DNA: TGCAGTGCTCGGGACTACCGTAGCACAGATACGCAGTATTTT.

The chain recombines TRBV2 with TRBJ1-3; D not certain. This CDR3 spans 15 amino acids. CDR1 is SNHLY and CDR2 is FYNNEI in the germline V gene. V was trimmed by 7 bases and J by 0 bases, leaving 13 bases between them. CDR3 in amino acids: CASTTSIFSGNTIYF. The CDR3 region has the DNA TGTGCCAGCACGACTTCTATATTCTCTGGAAACACCATATATTTT. The whole variable domain, remainder taken from reference TRBV2 and TRBJ1-3, is EPEVTQTPSHQVTQMGQEVILRCVPISNHLYFYWYRQILGQKVEFLVSFYNNEISEKSEIFDDQFSVERPDGSNFTLKIRSTKLEDSAMYFCASTTSIFSGNTIYFGEGSWLTVV.

J is TRBJ1-6 and V is TRBV7-2; D is uncertain. Trimming stripped 6 bases from V and 3 bases from J, with 9 bases between. Germline lookup yields CDR1 SGHTA and CDR2 FQGNSA. This CDR3 has 14 amino acids. CDR3 nucleotides: TGTGCCAGCAGGCCCCCTTACTATAATTCACCCCTCCACTTT. It encodes CASRPPYYNSPLHF.

Details on this clonotype: Germline is not matched at one junction end, which may reflect a read error. The chain is built from TRBV30 and TRBJ1-6, with D perhaps matching TRBD1 (6 bases). CDR1 GTSNPN and CDR2 SVGIG come from the germline V gene (reference sequence). CDR3 length: 13 residues. The CDR3 spells CARSAQGGSPLHF. The CDR3 DNA is TGTGCCCGGAGTGCACAGGGTGGTTCACCCCTCCACTTT.

The gene calls are TRBV28 and TRBJ2-1, with 9 bases identical to TRBD2. The CDR3 is made up of 14 amino acids. Trimming removed 9 bases from V and 1 base from J; junction bases left unmatched: 4. Germline-derived CDR1 and CDR2 are MDHEN and SYDVKM. This chain's CDR3 is CASTSGRSYNEQFF. The CDR3 DNA sequence: TGTGCCAGTACTAGCGGGCGATCCTACAATGAGCAGTTCTTC.

This clonotype was seen ten or more times. This chain's CDR3 is CSARPGGNTEAFF. Written as DNA, the CDR3 is TGCAGTGCTAGACCCGGGGGGAACACTGAAGCTTTCTTT. This chain connects TRBV20-1 to TRBJ1-1; D is possibly TRBD1 (5 bases). Per germline, CDR1 DFQATT and CDR2 SNEGSKA (reference sequence). The CDR3 runs to 13 residues. Trimming pared 2 bases from V and 1 base from J, leaving 8 bases between.

This clonotype was counted a few times. This chain connects TRBV30 to TRBJ1-3; D not resolved. The CDR3 sequence is 12 residues long. V was pared by 4 bases and J by 3 bases, with 7 bases between. In germline, CDR1 is GTSNPN, CDR2 SVGIG (reference sequence). The CDR3 is CAWTPGGNTIYF. In DNA form, the CDR3 reads TGTGCCTGGACCCCCGGTGGAAACACCATATATTTT.

The genes are TRBV18 and TRBJ2-1; 8 bases are a match to TRBD1. CDR3 size: 15 residues. V lost 2 bases, J lost 6 bases, and 6 bases stayed unmatched. Looked up from germline, CDR1 is KGHSH and CDR2 is LQKENI. The CDR3 nucleotides read TGTGCCAGCTCACCAGGGGACAGGATTGGCAATGAGCAGTTCTTC. Protein sequence: CASSPGDRIGNEQFF.

The V call is TRBV4-1, the J call TRBJ2-3; maybe TRBD2 (6 bases). This CDR3 is 15 amino acids long. V lost 5 bases to trimming and J lost 2 bases, with 14 bases between them. Germline CDR1 and CDR2: MGHRA and YSYEKL. CDR3 DNA sequence: TGCGCCAGCAGCTCGGGGACTTCACTCACAGATACGCAGTATTTT. It yields the protein CASSSGTSLTDTQYF.

V and J are TRBV4-2 and TRBJ2-7, with TRBD1 as a possible D gene (5 bases). Germline-derived CDR1 and CDR2 are LGHNA and YNFKEQ. CDR3 length: 13 residues. V was cut by 0 bases and J by 6 bases, with 9 bases left in between. CDR3: CASSQDDSIEQYF. CDR3 sequence (DNA): TGTGCCAGCAGCCAAGATGACAGCATCGAGCAGTACTTC.

This clonotype was recorded a few times. This chain joins TRBV15 and TRBJ1-2; D is unresolved. Germline V gene data show CDR1 as LNHNV and CDR2 as YYDKDF (reference sequence). V was clipped by 3 bases and J by 3 bases, with 14 bases between them. The CDR3 loop spans 15 amino acids. The CDR3 coding sequence is TGTGCCACCAGCAGGGAGACGTGGGATGACTATGGCTACACCTTC. It codes for CATSRETWDDYGYTF.